Sequencing of this T cell receptor beta chain was carried out in a study of cytomegalovirus exposure and HLA in healthy donors. Regarding the study as a whole: In an earlier analysis, about 87% or about 30%: the productive usage of most TCR beta V segments.

Trimming pared 5 bases from V and 6 bases from J, leaving 11 bases between. The CDR3 extends over 12 amino acids. Germline loops: CDR1 MNHNY, CDR2 SVGAGI (reference sequence). Primers: 60 Vbeta forward and 13 Jbeta reverse. The data were produced by immunoSEQ multiplex PCR, yet TCRdb's version contains in-frame clones alone and is incomplete. The table shows roughly 190,000 clones, with less than 85% occurring only once. Note on this clone: What it binds is unknown.

The sequence derives from a man under 40 in good health and CMV-seropositive. The V gene is TRBV6-6, the J gene TRBJ2-7; D gene ambiguous. Sequenced sample: PBMCs. The CDR3 nucleotides read TGTGCCAGCAGTACATCAAATCGCGAGCAGTACTTC. It specifies CASSTSNREQYF.